This TCR beta chain came from a study of human T cells and chemical hapten exposure. Time point defined: patch test 3, about 24 weeks after DPC sensitization. Treatment specified: therapeutic diphenylcyclopropenone sensitization with weekly scalp DPC. Extraction yielded total RNA from whole blood (unfractionated). The sample holds many counts of this clonotype. TCRdb itself ran the RACE reads through MiXCR, one entry per CDR3 protein. The data show about 58,000 distinct CDR3 sequences, 9.5% to 15% seen once. Germline CDR1 SGHAT, CDR2 FQNNGV. This CDR3 is built from 16 residues. V gave up 0 bases and J gave up 8 bases; unmatched junction bases: 10.

This clonotype originated in a man aged 30 to 45 with alopecia areata. Some clones in this sample may be carry-over from other donors' samples. The genes are TRBV11-2 and TRBJ2-3, with 8 bases lining up with TRBD2. This specimen consisted of whole blood, obtained in connection with sensitization to the hapten diphenylcyclopropenone (DPC). Here the CDR3 DNA reads TGTGCCAGCAGCTTAGAGAATAGACTAGCGTCTATTACGCAGTATTTT. Its translation: CASSLENRLASITQYF.